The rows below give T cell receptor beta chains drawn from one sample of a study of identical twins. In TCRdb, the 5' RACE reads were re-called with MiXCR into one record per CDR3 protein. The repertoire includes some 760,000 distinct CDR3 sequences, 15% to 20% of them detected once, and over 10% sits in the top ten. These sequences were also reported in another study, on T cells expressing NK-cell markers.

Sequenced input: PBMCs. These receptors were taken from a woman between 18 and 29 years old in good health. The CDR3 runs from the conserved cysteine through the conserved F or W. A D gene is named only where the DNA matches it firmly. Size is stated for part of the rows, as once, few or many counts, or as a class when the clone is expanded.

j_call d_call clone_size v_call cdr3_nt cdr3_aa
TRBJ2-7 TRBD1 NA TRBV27 TGTGCCAGCAGTCCAATAGCTGGACAGGGGGCTAAGGAGCAGTACTTC CASSPIAGQGAKEQYF
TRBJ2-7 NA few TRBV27 TGTGCCAGCGCCCCCGTGGGTTCCTCCTACGAGCAGTACTTC CASAPVGSSYEQYF
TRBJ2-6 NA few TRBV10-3 TGTGCCATCAGTGAGTCCCCACGGGCTGGGGCCAACGTCCTGACTTTC CAISESPRAGANVLTF
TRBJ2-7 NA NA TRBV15 TGTGCCACCAGCAGAGGGGTTAGGAGGTGGAGGAACGAGCAGTACTTC CATSRGVRRWRNEQYF
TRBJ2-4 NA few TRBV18 TGTGCCAGCTCACCACGGACAGACCTAGCCAAAAACATTCAGTACTTC CASSPRTDLAKNIQYF
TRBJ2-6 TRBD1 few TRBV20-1 TGCAGTGCTAGAGGTCCCGGGACAGGGGGGGGCCTAGGGGCCAACGTCCTGACTTTC CSARGPGTGGGLGANVLTF
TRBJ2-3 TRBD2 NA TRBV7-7 TGTGCCTTCAGTCCCCGACTAGCGGGAGGCCGCACCAGCACAGATACGCAGTATTTT CAFSPRLAGGRTSTDTQYF
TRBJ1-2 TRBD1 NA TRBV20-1 TGCAGTGCTAGTCCGGGACAGACCTATGGCTACACCTTC CSASPGQTYGYTF
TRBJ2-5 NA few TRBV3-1 TGTGCCAGCAGCCAAGCGGCAGGAATAGAGACCCAGTACTTC CASSQAAGIETQYF
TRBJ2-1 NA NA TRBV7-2 TGTGCCAGTGTGGGGGGTGGTGAGCAGTTCTTC CASVGGGEQFF
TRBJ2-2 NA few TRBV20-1 TGCAGTGCTAGAGATCAGGGCCGTGCCGGGGAGCTGTTTTTT CSARDQGRAGELFF
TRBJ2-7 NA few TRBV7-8 TGTGCCAGCAGCTTATCGACCTCCGGATTCTACGAGCAGTACTTC CASSLSTSGFYEQYF
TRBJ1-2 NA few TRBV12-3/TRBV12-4 TGTGCCAGCAGTTTAGCGCGGGATACTACCTTC CASSLARDTTF
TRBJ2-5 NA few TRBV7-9 TGTGCCAGCAGCTTAACCACAGACCAAGAGACCCAGTACTTC CASSLTTDQETQYF
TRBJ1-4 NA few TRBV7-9 TGTGCCAGCAGCTTGACAGTTAATGAAAAAGTGTTTTTT CASSLTVNEKVFF
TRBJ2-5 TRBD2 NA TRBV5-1 TGCGCCAGCAGCTTGGGGACTAGCGGGGGCCGGGAGACCCAGTACTTC CASSLGTSGGRETQYF
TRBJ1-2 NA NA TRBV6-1 TGTGCCAGCAGCCCACGGGCAGGCGTTGGGTATGGCTACACCTTC CASSPRAGVGYGYTF
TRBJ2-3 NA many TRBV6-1 TGTGCCAGCAGTCAAGAATTCGGTTCGAGAGATACGCAGTATTTT CASSQEFGSRDTQYF